The clone carrying this T cell receptor beta chain has just one count. Its specificity is not known. The sample belongs to a study of Tregs in tolerant kidney transplant recipients. The study's findings and limits: In tolerant patients, donor-specific Tregs outgrew total Tregs, suggesting antigen-driven expansion. Tregs expanded with activated donor B cells seemed most donor-specific.

Repertoires were generated with immunoSEQ multiplex PCR, while TCRdb's copy carries only in-frame clones and drops some. This table holds under 95,000 clones, around 93% found once. Germline V lookup: CDR1 LNHNV, CDR2 YYDKDF (reference sequence). Trimming left V 3 bases short and J 4 bases short, with 13 bases between. This CDR3 spans 14 amino acids. The chain couples TRBV15 to TRBJ2-7, with no clear D. The starting material was Tregs from blood, obtained before the transplant. The sequence was obtained from a human donor who received a combined kidney and bone marrow transplant. The CDR3 sequence is CATSRGASWYEQYF. DNA of the CDR3: TGTGCCACCAGCAGGGGTGCTAGTTGGTACGAGCAGTACTTC.